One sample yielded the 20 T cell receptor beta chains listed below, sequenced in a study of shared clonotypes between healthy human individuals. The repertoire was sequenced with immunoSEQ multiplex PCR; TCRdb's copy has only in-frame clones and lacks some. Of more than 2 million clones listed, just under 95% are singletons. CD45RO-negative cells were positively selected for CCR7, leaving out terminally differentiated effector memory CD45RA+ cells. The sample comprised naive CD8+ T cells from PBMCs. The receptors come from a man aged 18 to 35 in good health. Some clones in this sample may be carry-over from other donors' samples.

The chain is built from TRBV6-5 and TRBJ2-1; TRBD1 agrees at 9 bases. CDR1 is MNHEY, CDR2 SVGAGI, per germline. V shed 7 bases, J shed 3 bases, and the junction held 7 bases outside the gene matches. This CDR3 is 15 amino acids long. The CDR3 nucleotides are TGTGCCAGCACCGTGGACAGGGGACACTACAATGAGCAGTTCTTC. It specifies CASTVDRGHYNEQFF.

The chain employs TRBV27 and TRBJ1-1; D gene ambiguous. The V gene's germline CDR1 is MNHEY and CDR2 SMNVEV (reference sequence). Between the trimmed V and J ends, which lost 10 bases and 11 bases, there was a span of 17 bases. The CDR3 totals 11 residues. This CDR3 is CATRTGDGAFF. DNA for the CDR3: TGTGCCACCAGGACCGGCGATGGGGCTTTCTTT.

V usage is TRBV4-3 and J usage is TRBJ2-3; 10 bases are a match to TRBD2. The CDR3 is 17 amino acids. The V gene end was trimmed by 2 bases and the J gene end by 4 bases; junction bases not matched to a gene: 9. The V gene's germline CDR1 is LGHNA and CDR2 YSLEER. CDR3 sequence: CASSQSRTAGGADTQYF. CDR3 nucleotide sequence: TGCGCCAGCAGCCAATCTCGGACAGCGGGAGGGGCAGATACGCAGTATTTT.

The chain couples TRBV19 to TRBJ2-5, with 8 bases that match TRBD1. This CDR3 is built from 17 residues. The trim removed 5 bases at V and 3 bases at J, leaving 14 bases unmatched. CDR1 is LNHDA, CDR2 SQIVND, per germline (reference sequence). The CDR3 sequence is CASSLSPPGGMEETQYF. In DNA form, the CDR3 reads TGTGCCAGTAGTTTGAGCCCCCCAGGGGGCATGGAAGAGACCCAGTACTTC.

The CDR3 nucleotides read TGTGCCATCAGTGAGTCTCTGACAGAGCTTCTCAATCAGCCCCAGCATTTT. It encodes CAISESLTELLNQPQHF. V is TRBV10-3 and J is TRBJ1-5; D possibly corresponds to TRBD1 (5 bases). CDR3 length: 17 residues. Trimming removed 0 bases from V and 3 bases from J, with 15 bases in between. CDR1 is ENHRY and CDR2 is SYGVKD in the germline V gene.

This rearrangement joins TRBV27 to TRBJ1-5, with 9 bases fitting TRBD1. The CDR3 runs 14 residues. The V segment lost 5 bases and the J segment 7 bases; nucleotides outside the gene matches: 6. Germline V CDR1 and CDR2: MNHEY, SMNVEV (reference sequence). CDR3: CASSPDRGSQPQHF. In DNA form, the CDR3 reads TGTGCCAGCAGTCCGGACAGGGGTTCCCAGCCCCAGCATTTT.

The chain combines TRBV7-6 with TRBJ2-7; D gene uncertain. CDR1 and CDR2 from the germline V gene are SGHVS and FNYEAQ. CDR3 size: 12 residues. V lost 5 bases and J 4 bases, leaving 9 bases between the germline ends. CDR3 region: CASSRNSYEQYF. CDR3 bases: TGTGCCAGCAGCCGAAACAGTTACGAGCAGTACTTC.

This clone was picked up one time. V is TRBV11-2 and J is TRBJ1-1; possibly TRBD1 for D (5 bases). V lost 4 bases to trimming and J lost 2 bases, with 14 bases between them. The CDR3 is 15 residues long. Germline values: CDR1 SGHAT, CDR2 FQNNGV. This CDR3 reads CASSSLTGINTEAFF. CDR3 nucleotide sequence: TGTGCCAGCAGCTCCCTTACAGGAATTAACACTGAAGCTTTCTTT.

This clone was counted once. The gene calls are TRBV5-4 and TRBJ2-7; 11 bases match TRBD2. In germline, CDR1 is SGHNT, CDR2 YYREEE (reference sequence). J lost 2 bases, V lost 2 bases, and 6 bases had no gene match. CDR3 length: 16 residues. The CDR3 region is CASSFYLAGGTYEQYF. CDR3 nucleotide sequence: TGTGCCAGCAGCTTTTATCTAGCGGGAGGTACCTACGAGCAGTACTTC.

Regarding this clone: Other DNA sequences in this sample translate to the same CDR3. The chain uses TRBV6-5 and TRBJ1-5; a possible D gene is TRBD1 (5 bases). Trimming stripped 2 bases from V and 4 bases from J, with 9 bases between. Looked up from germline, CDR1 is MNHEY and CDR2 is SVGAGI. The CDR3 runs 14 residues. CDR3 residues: CASSYREGNQPQHF. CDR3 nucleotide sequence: TGTGCCAGCAGTTACAGGGAGGGGAATCAGCCCCAGCATTTT.

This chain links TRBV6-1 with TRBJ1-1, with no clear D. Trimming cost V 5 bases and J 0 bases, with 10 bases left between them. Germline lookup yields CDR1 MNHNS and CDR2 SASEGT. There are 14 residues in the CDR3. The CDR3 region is CASSSVIMNTEAFF. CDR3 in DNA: TGTGCCAGCAGTTCGGTAATCATGAACACTGAAGCTTTCTTT.

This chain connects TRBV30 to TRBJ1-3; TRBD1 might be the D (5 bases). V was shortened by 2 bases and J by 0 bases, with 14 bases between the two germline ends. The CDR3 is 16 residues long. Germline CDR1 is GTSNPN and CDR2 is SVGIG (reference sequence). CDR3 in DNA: TGTGCCTGGAGTCTTAACAGGCTATCCTCTGGAAACACCATATATTTT. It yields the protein CAWSLNRLSSGNTIYF.

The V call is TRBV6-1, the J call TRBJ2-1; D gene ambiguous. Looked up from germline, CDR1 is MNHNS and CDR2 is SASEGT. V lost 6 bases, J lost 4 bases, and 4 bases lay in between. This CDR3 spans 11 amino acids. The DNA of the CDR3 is TGTGCCAGCAGCCGGTACAATGAGCAGTTCTTC. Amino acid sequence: CASSRYNEQFF.

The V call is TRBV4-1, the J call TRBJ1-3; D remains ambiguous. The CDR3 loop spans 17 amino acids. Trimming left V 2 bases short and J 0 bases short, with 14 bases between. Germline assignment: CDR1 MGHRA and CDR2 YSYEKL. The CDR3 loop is CASSQYAGGNSGNTIYF. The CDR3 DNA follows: TGCGCCAGCAGCCAATACGCGGGAGGGAACTCTGGAAACACCATATATTTT.

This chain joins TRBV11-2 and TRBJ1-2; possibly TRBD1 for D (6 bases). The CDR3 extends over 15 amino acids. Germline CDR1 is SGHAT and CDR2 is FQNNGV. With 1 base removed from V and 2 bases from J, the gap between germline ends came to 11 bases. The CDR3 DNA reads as TGTGCCAGCAGCTTAGGCCTGGACAGCAACTATGGCTACACCTTC. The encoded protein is CASSLGLDSNYGYTF.

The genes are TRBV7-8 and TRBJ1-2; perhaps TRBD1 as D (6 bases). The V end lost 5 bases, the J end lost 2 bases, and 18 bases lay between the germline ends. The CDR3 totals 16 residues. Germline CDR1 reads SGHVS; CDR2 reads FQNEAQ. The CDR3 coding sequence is TGTGCCAGCAGCCCACCTTTCAGGGGTGGCAACTATGGCTACACCTTC. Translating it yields CASSPPFRGGNYGYTF.

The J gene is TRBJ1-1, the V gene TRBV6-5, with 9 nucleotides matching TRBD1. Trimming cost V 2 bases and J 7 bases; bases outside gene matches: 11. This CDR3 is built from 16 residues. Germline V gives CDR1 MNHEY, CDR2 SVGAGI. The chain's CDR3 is CASSYTGTGFWVEAFF. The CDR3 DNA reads TGTGCCAGCAGTTACACCGGGACAGGGTTTTGGGTTGAAGCTTTCTTT.

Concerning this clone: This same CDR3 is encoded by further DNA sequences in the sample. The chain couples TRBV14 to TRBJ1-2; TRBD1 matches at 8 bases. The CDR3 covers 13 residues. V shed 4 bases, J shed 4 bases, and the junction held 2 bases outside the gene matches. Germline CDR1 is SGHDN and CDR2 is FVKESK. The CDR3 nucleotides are TGTGCCAGCAGCCTTACAGGGGGCTATGGCTACACCTTC. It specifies CASSLTGGYGYTF.

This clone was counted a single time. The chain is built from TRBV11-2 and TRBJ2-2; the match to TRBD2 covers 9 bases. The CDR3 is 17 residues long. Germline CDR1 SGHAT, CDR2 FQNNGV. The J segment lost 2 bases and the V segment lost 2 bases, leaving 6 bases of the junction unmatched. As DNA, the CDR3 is TGTGCCAGCAGCTTATTGCCTAGCGGGATTAACACCGGGGAGCTGTTTTTT. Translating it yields CASSLLPSGINTGELFF.

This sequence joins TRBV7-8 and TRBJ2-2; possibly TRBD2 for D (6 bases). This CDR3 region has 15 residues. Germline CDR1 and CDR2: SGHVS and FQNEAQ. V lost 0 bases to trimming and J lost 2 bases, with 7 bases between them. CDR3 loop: CASSLAGGNTGELFF. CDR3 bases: TGTGCCAGCAGCTTAGCGGGGGGAAACACCGGGGAGCTGTTTTTT.